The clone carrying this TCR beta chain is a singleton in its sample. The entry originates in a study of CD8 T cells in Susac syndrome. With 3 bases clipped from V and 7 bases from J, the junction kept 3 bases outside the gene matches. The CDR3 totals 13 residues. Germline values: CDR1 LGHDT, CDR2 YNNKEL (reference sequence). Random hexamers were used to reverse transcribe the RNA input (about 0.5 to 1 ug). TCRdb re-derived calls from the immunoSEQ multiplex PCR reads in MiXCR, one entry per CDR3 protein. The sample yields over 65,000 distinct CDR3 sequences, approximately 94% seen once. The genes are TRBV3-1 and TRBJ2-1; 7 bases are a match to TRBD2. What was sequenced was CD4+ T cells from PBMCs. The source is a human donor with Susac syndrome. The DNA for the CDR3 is TGTGCCAGCAGCCACGGGGGAGGGAATGAGCAGTTCTTC. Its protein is CASSHGGGNEQFF.